These T cell receptor beta chains were read from a single sample in a study of shared clonotypes between healthy human individuals. Method: immunoSEQ multiplex PCR; TCRdb's copy keeps in-frame clones and lacks some. Of about 560,000 clones detected, around three quarters appear once; the ten largest clones hold approximately 12%. Specimen: PBMCs. These receptor sequences come from a woman in her 40s in good health. Some clones in this sample may be carry-over from other donors' samples. Both conserved end residues are part of each CDR3. A D gene is named only where the DNA matches it firmly. Size values are once, few and many counts, or a class for expanded clones, and some rows have none.

few | TRBJ2-1 | TRBD2 | TRBV11-3 | TGTGCCAGCAGCTCCACGGGGACTAGGGGTAATGAGCAGTTCTTC | CASSSTGTRGNEQFF
. | TRBJ2-7 | TRBD2 | TRBV19 | TGTGCCAGTAGTAGAACAGCGGGAGGGCCGGACTCCTACGAGCAGTACTTC | CASSRTAGGPDSYEQYF
. | TRBJ1-2 | . | TRBV15 | TGTGCCACCAGCAGAGATCCAACAACCGTCGAAGGCTACACCTTC | CATSRDPTTVEGYTF
. | TRBJ2-7 | . | TRBV10-3 | TGTGCCATCAGTGAGAGTCAGGGAACCTACGAGCGGTACTTC | CAISESQGTYERYF
. | TRBJ2-1 | . | TRBV19 | TGTGCCAGTAGTATAGGGGGAGGGGGCAATGAGCAGTTCTTC | CASSIGGGGNEQFF
. | TRBJ1-2 | TRBD1 | TRBV29-1 | TGCAGCGTGGCTACGACAGGGGGGAGCGGCTACACCTTC | CSVATTGGSGYTF
. | TRBJ1-2 | TRBD1 | TRBV5-5 | TGTGCCAGCAGCCCGACAGGGGCAGAGGTCTATGGCTACACCTTC | CASSPTGAEVYGYTF
. | TRBJ2-1 | TRBD2 | TRBV18 | TGTGCCAGCTCACCGGGGACTAGCGGTTACAATGAGCAGTTCTTC | CASSPGTSGYNEQFF
. | TRBJ1-2 | . | TRBV5-4 | TGTGCCAGCAGCTTAGGAGGGACCTATGGCTACACCTTC | CASSLGGTYGYTF
. | TRBJ2-3 | . | TRBV7-2 | TGTGCCAGCAGCTTAATTGGCGTCCCAGATACGCAGTATTTT | CASSLIGVPDTQYF
. | TRBJ2-1 | . | TRBV6-1 | TGTGCCAGCAGAGCAGCAAACAATGAGCAGTTCTTC | CASRAANNEQFF
. | TRBJ2-3 | TRBD1 | TRBV5-1 | TGCGCCAGCAGCTTGGCGGGACAGTTAACAGATACGCAGTATTTT | CASSLAGQLTDTQYF
. | TRBJ2-7 | TRBD2 | TRBV29-1 | TGCAGCGTGGGACTAGCGTTGACAACCTACGAGCAGTACTTC | CSVGLALTTYEQYF
. | TRBJ1-1 | TRBD1 | TRBV30 | TGTGCCTCCGGGACAGGGTACCCGACTGAAGCTTTCTTT | CASGTGYPTEAFF
. | TRBJ2-7 | . | TRBV19 | TGTGCCAGTAGTATAATCGGAACTGATCTCTACGAGCAGTACTTC | CASSIIGTDLYEQYF
. | TRBJ2-7 | . | TRBV4-1 | TGCGCCAGCAGCCACACCGGGACCGGGATCTACGAGCAGTACTTC | CASSHTGTGIYEQYF
. | TRBJ2-5 | . | TRBV29-1 | TGCAGCGGGGGTGGAACAGGGTGGGAGACCCAGTACTTC | CSGGGTGWETQYF
. | TRBJ2-1 | TRBD2 | TRBV7-2 | TGTGCCAGCATGCCGGATCGCGGGAGCTACAATGAGCAGTTCTTC | CASMPDRGSYNEQFF
. | TRBJ1-1 | . | TRBV4-2 | TGTGCCAGCAGCCAGGCGGGGAACACTGAAGCTTTCTTT | CASSQAGNTEAFF
. | TRBJ2-1 | TRBD2 | TRBV10-3 | TGTGCCATCAGTGAGGGGGGGGTCAGCTACAATGAGCAGTTCTTC | CAISEGGVSYNEQFF
. | TRBJ1-2 | . | TRBV27 | TGTGCCAGCAGTTTATCGGCGTACTATGGCTACACCTTC | CASSLSAYYGYTF
. | TRBJ1-5 | . | TRBV28 | TGTGCCAGCACCCGTCAGGGAGATCAGCCCCAGCATTTT | CASTRQGDQPQHF
once | TRBJ2-1 | . | TRBV7-8 | TGTGCCAGCAGCTTAGCGCTGGGTTATACGCCCCCTCGTTTGGATGAGCAGTTCTTC | CASSLALGYTPPRLDEQFF
. | TRBJ1-3 | . | TRBV5-8 | TGTGCCAGCAGCCATGGATCGGCGCCCTCTGGAAACACCATATATTTT | CASSHGSAPSGNTIYF
. | TRBJ2-3 | . | TRBV28 | TGTGCCAGCAGTTTTGCTAGCACAGATACGCAGTATTTT | CASSFASTDTQYF
. | TRBJ2-1 | TRBD1 | TRBV5-1 | TGCGCCAGCAGCTCGCAGACAGGGGGGAATGAGCAGTTCTTC | CASSSQTGGNEQFF
. | TRBJ2-3 | TRBD2 | TRBV5-1 | TGCGCCAGCAGGGGGACTAGCGTTAGCACAGATACGCAGTATTTT | CASRGTSVSTDTQYF
many | TRBJ1-1 | . | TRBV2 | TGTGCCAGCAGTTCCCAGGGGATGACTGAAGCTTTCTTT | CASSSQGMTEAFF
. | TRBJ2-7 | TRBD1 | TRBV28 | TGTGCCAGCAGTTTACTACCGACAGGGTTAACCTACGAGCAGTACTTC | CASSLLPTGLTYEQYF
. | TRBJ2-1 | . | TRBV7-6 | TGTGCCAGCAGCTTAGTGCGGGACAGCTACACCGGGACTAGGTCTTTCGGGGAGCAGTTCTTC | CASSLVRDSYTGTRSFGEQFF
. | TRBJ2-1 | . | TRBV7-3 | TGTGCCAGCAGCTTGGGTCCCACAACCTTCAATGAGCAGTTCTTC | CASSLGPTTFNEQFF
. | TRBJ1-2 | . | TRBV27 | TGTGCCAGCAGTTCCACCCCCGGGGGACGGGTCTATGGCTACACCTTC | CASSSTPGGRVYGYTF
. | TRBJ2-5 | . | TRBV30 | TGTGCCTGGAACCGGGATTTTCAAGAGACCCAGTACTTC | CAWNRDFQETQYF
. | TRBJ2-7 | TRBD1 | TRBV4-1 | TGCGCCAGCAGCCAATCCAGGGACAGGGCGGGGGAGCAGTACTTC | CASSQSRDRAGEQYF
. | TRBJ2-1 | . | TRBV7-3 | TGTGCCAGCAGCTTAGGGGGGCACCAGTTCTTC | CASSLGGHQFF
once | TRBJ2-3 | . | TRBV5-4 | TGTGCCAGCAGCCCCTCTCCGGAGGGCAGCACAGATACGCAGTATTTT | CASSPSPEGSTDTQYF
. | TRBJ1-4 | . | TRBV30 | TGTGCCTGGGGCCCCGGAGGCCAACGCGAAAAACTGTTTTTT | CAWGPGGQREKLFF
. | TRBJ1-5 | TRBD1 | TRBV28 | TGTGCCAGCAGTCCCGCCCCCGGGACAGGGAATCAGCCCCAGCATTTT | CASSPAPGTGNQPQHF
once | TRBJ2-1 | . | TRBV4-1 | TGCGCCAGCAGCCACTACTCCCGACCATTAGGTGCTGAGCAGTTCTTC | CASSHYSRPLGAEQFF
. | TRBJ2-7 | TRBD2 | TRBV10-3 | TGTGCCATCAGTGCCGGACTAGCGGGACCCCTCGAGCAGTACTTC | CAISAGLAGPLEQYF